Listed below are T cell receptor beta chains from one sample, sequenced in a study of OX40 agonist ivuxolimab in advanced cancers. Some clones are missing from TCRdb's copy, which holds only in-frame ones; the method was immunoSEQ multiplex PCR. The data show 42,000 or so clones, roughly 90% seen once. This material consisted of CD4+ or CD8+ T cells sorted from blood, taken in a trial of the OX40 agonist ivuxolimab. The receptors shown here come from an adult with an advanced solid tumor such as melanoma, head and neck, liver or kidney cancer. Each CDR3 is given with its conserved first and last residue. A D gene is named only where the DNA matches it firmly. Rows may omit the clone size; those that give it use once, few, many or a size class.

CASSGLRTISYEQYF	TGTGCCAGCAGCGGGTTGAGGACTATCTCCTACGAGCAGTACTTC	-	TRBV2	TRBJ2-7	-
CASSSGGSSHEQFF	TGTGCCAGCAGCTCGGGGGGATCCAGTCATGAGCAGTTCTTC	TRBD2	TRBV7-2	TRBJ2-1	-
CASSYLERETQYF	TGTGCCAGCAGTTACCTCGAGCGAGAGACCCAGTACTTC	-	TRBV2	TRBJ2-5	-
CASSQDFRRGASGEQFF	TGTGCCAGCAGCCAAGATTTTCGGCGGGGGGCCTCTGGGGAGCAGTTCTTC	TRBD2	TRBV4-2	TRBJ2-1	-
CASRSTASTDTQYF	TGTGCCAGTAGGTCTACAGCTAGCACAGATACGCAGTATTTT	-	TRBV19	TRBJ2-3	-
CAISESGGTGELFF	TGTGCCATCAGTGAGTCGGGGGGTACCGGGGAGCTGTTTTTT	-	TRBV10-3	TRBJ2-2	-
CASTPTGGRTEAFF	TGTGCCAGTACCCCGACAGGGGGGAGAACTGAAGCTTTCTTT	TRBD1	TRBV19	TRBJ1-1	-
CAISESKRLAGGGTDTQYF	TGTGCCATCAGTGAGTCGAAACGACTAGCGGGGGGTGGCACAGATACGCAGTATTTT	TRBD2	TRBV10-3	TRBJ2-3	-
CAISESPGKLFF	TGTGCCATCAGTGAGTCCCCGGGAAAACTGTTTTTT	-	TRBV10-3	TRBJ1-4	-
CSARRTDTQYF	TGCAGTGCTAGACGTACAGATACGCAGTATTTT	-	TRBV20-1	TRBJ2-3	-
CASSLGWTGDGYTF	TGTGCCAGCAGCTTAGGCTGGACAGGGGATGGCTACACCTTC	TRBD1	TRBV7-9	TRBJ1-2	-
CASRQGARFPYEQYF	TGTGCCAGCAGACAGGGGGCGCGTTTCCCCTACGAGCAGTACTTC	TRBD1	TRBV7-8	TRBJ2-7	-
CASSGGATEAFF	TGCGCCAGCAGCGGGGGGGCGACTGAAGCTTTCTTT	-	TRBV5-1	TRBJ1-1	-
CASSLEGPPNMETQYF	TGTGCCAGCAGCTTAGAGGGGCCTCCAAACATGGAGACCCAGTACTTC	-	TRBV27	TRBJ2-5	-
CASSGPDLHTDTQYF	TGTGCCAGCAGCGGACCCGACCTGCACACAGATACGCAGTATTTT	-	TRBV9	TRBJ2-3	-
CASSRSTGVLYEQYF	TGTGCCAGCAGTCGATCGACAGGAGTTCTCTACGAGCAGTACTTC	-	TRBV6-5	TRBJ2-7	-
CASGSRSLGTEAFF	TGTGCTAGTGGTTCGCGGTCTTTGGGCACTGAAGCTTTCTTT	-	TRBV12-5	TRBJ1-1	-
CASSYVPGGMSYTF	TGTGCCAGCAGTTATGTGCCAGGTGGCATGAGCTACACCTTC	-	TRBV6-5	TRBJ1-2	-
CASSIRTSLNEQFF	TGTGCCAGTAGTATTCGGACTAGCTTAAATGAGCAGTTCTTC	TRBD2	TRBV19	TRBJ2-1	-
CASSLRDREETQYF	TGTGCCAGCAGCCTCCGGGACAGGGAAGAGACCCAGTACTTC	TRBD1	TRBV9	TRBJ2-5	-
CASSLSRTDTQYF	TGTGCCAGCAGCCTCAGCAGGACAGATACGCAGTATTTT	-	TRBV7-3	TRBJ2-3	-
CASSAGQYTTNEKLFF	TGTGCCAGCAGCGCGGGACAGTACACGACTAATGAAAAACTGTTTTTT	TRBD1	TRBV5-5	TRBJ1-4	-
CASSHGLGQNIQYF	TGCGCCAGCAGCCACGGACTAGGGCAAAACATTCAGTACTTC	TRBD2	TRBV4-1	TRBJ2-4	-
CASSLEGSTEAFF	TGTGCCAGCAGCTTAGAAGGGAGCACTGAAGCTTTCTTT	-	TRBV7-2	TRBJ1-1	-
CASSLDGGVNSPLHF	TGTGCCAGCAGCTTAGATGGAGGGGTCAATTCACCCCTCCACTTT	-	TRBV11-2	TRBJ1-6	-
CAISESNQPQHF	TGTGCCATCAGTGAGTCGAATCAGCCCCAGCATTTT	-	TRBV10-3	TRBJ1-5	-
CASSEGILDTGELFF	TGTGCCAGCAGTGAAGGTATTTTGGACACCGGGGAGCTGTTTTTT	-	TRBV2	TRBJ2-2	-
CASSLGTGQGQGETQYF	TGCGCCAGCAGCTTGGGTACGGGACAGGGGCAGGGTGAGACCCAGTACTTC	TRBD1	TRBV5-1	TRBJ2-5	-
CASSWAGGEKLFF	TGCGCCAGCAGCTGGGCGGGTGGTGAAAAACTGTTTTTT	-	TRBV4-1	TRBJ1-4	-
CASGLGGTGTYEQYF	TGTGCCAGCGGGTTGGGAGGGACAGGGACCTACGAGCAGTACTTC	TRBD1	TRBV9	TRBJ2-7	-
CASSEAVSTNEKLFF	TGTGCCAGCAGTGAAGCGGTTTCAACTAATGAAAAACTGTTTTTT	-	TRBV6-1	TRBJ1-4	few
CSVFSGANVLTF	TGCAGCGTTTTTTCCGGGGCCAACGTCCTGACTTTC	-	TRBV29-1	TRBJ2-6	-
CASSQGTTGQPQHF	TGCGCCAGCAGCCAAGGGACTACGGGTCAGCCCCAGCATTTT	-	TRBV4-3	TRBJ1-5	few
CASSQESAGVGEAFF	TGCGCCAGCAGCCAAGAGTCGGCAGGGGTCGGTGAAGCTTTCTTT	-	TRBV4-1	TRBJ1-1	few
CASTDQQGAEQPQHF	TGTGCCAGTACCGACCAACAGGGGGCTGAGCAGCCCCAGCATTTT	TRBD1	TRBV19	TRBJ1-5	-
CASSDRINEKLFF	TGTGCCAGCTCGGACAGAATAAATGAAAAACTGTTTTTT	-	TRBV7-8	TRBJ1-4	once
CASSLGTGGHEKLFF	TGTGCCAGCAGCTTGGGGACGGGCGGACATGAAAAACTGTTTTTT	-	TRBV5-6	TRBJ1-4	-
CSGTGTGCYNEQFF	TGCAGCGGAACCGGGACAGGGTGTTACAATGAGCAGTTCTTC	TRBD1	TRBV29-1	TRBJ2-1	-
CASSYGLAADTQYF	TGTGCCAGCAGTTACGGTCTGGCGGCAGATACGCAGTATTTT	-	TRBV6-6	TRBJ2-3	-
CASSLLGTSGGSADTQYF	TGTGCCAGCAGCTTATTGGGGACTAGCGGGGGTTCGGCAGATACGCAGTATTTT	TRBD2	TRBV7-6	TRBJ2-3	once
CASIQGHKDYGYTF	TGTGCCAGCATACAGGGGCACAAGGACTATGGCTACACCTTC	TRBD1	TRBV5-6	TRBJ1-2	-
CASSSRQGAEAFF	TGTGCCAGCAGCTCGCGACAGGGCGCTGAAGCTTTCTTT	TRBD1	TRBV7-2	TRBJ1-1	-
CASSPGTSSGAETQYF	TGCGCCAGCAGCCCGGGGACTAGCTCCGGGGCGGAGACCCAGTACTTC	TRBD2	TRBV5-1	TRBJ2-5	-
CASSIGQGRYGYTF	TGTGCCAGCAGCATAGGACAGGGGCGGTATGGCTACACCTTC	TRBD1	TRBV7-9	TRBJ1-2	-
CASSFISQETQYF	TGTGCCAGCAGCTTTATAAGTCAAGAGACCCAGTACTTC	-	TRBV7-2	TRBJ2-5	-
CATNRDMNTEAFF	TGTGCCACCAACAGGGATATGAACACTGAAGCTTTCTTT	-	TRBV2	TRBJ1-1	-
CASSQTLRANEQFF	TGTGCCAGCAGCCAAACTCTTCGAGCAAATGAGCAGTTCTTC	-	TRBV5-6	TRBJ2-1	-
CASSLQTGGIEQYF	TGCGCCAGCAGCCTTCAGACGGGGGGGATCGAGCAGTACTTC	TRBD2	TRBV5-1	TRBJ2-7	-
CAWGQPNYGYTF	TGTGCCTGGGGACAGCCTAACTATGGCTACACCTTC	-	TRBV30	TRBJ1-2	once
CASRTARDYNEQFF	TGTGCCAGTCGGACAGCTAGAGATTACAATGAGCAGTTCTTC	-	TRBV19	TRBJ2-1	once
CASSAISYNEQFF	TGTGCCAGTAGTGCCATTTCCTACAATGAGCAGTTCTTC	-	TRBV19	TRBJ2-1	-